Listed here are 24 T cell receptor beta chains from one sample, sequenced in a study of T cells in Graves' hyperthyroidism and ophthalmopathy. It was RNA transcripts that yielded the amplified TCR beta CDR3 regions. In the first-round RT-PCR of the TCR CDR3, the HTBI primer set was used. MiXCR, run by TCRdb on the multiplex PCR reads, gives a single entry per CDR3 protein. The sample includes about 380,000 distinct CDR3 sequences, around 18% of them seen just once. Input material: blood. The receptors derive from a man aged 18 to 30 with Graves' ophthalmopathy.

This clonotype was detected only a few times. A much bigger clone sits one base away, suggesting this may be a read error. V is TRBV28 and J is TRBJ1-2, with D possibly being TRBD1 (5 bases). The length of the CDR3 is 15 residues. Trimming took 7 bases from V and 5 from J, leaving 20 bases between them. CDR1 and CDR2 from the germline V gene are MDHEN and SYDVKM. CDR3 region: CASMDRQLVTYGYTF. In DNA form, the CDR3 reads TGTGCCAGCATGGATCGACAGTTAGTAACTTATGGCTACACCTTC.

This clonotype occurred a few times. The chain couples TRBV5-5 to TRBJ1-5; no clear D gene. The CDR3 runs to 14 residues. The V gene's germline CDR1 is SGHKS and CDR2 YYEKEE (reference sequence). V lost 4 bases and J lost 7, with 15 bases in between. The CDR3 loop is CASSPTVMGQPQHF. CDR3 nucleotide sequence: TGTGCCAGCAGCCCTACCGTTATGGGGCAGCCCCAGCATTTT.

This clonotype was seen only a few times. J is TRBJ1-1 and V is TRBV6-7, with 9 bases fitting TRBD1. TRBV6-7 qualifies as an ORF whose function is uncertain. The length of the CDR3 is 16 residues. J was trimmed by 4 bases and V by 2 bases; bases with no gene match: 8. CDR3 loop: CASSYPRTGVGTEAFF. In nucleotides, the CDR3 is TGTGCCAGCAGTTACCCCCGGACAGGGGTGGGCACTGAAGCTTTCTTT.

The table lists this clonotype with many counts. The rearrangement uses TRBV5-1 and TRBJ1-2; TRBD1 matches 8 bases. Germline trimming cut 4 bases from V and 0 bases from J; bases unmatched to any gene: 5. Germline V gene data show CDR1 as SGHRS and CDR2 as YFSETQ. The length of the CDR3 is 15 residues. CDR3 loop: CASSAQTGANYGYTF. CDR3 nucleotides: TGCGCCAGCAGCGCGCAGACAGGGGCTAACTATGGCTACACCTTC.

This clonotype occurred many times. The chain links TRBV7-9 to TRBJ1-1; 7 bases are shared with TRBD1. V shed 3 bases and J 4 bases; nucleotides not matched to a gene: 11. Germline CDR1 reads SEHNR; CDR2 reads FQNEAQ (reference sequence). The length of the CDR3 is 16 residues. The CDR3 spells CASSLEGAAVGTEAFF. The CDR3, as DNA: TGTGCCAGCAGCTTGGAGGGGGCCGCGGTTGGCACTGAAGCTTTCTTT.

In this sample, this clonotype turned up many times. The chain recombines TRBV6-5 with TRBJ2-1, with D perhaps TRBD1 (5 bases). CDR3 length equals 16 residues. The V and J ends lost 2 bases and 5 bases respectively, with 16 bases between them. Germline V gene data show CDR1 as MNHEY and CDR2 as SVGAGI. In DNA, the CDR3 is TGTGCCAGCAGTTACGGGGCAGGAGAAATCGACAATGAGCAGTTCTTC. It encodes CASSYGAGEIDNEQFF.

This clonotype was counted between two and nine times. The chain recombines TRBV9 with TRBJ2-5; D could derive from TRBD1 or TRBD2 (5 bases each). The CDR3 is 15 amino acids. The V end was cut by 1 base, the J end by 4 bases, with 14 bases between. Germline CDR1 reads SGDLS; CDR2 reads YYNGEE. The chain's CDR3 is CASSVFDGGGETQYF. The CDR3 bases are TGTGCCAGCAGCGTATTTGACGGTGGGGGAGAGACCCAGTACTTC. The whole variable domain, remainder taken from reference TRBV9 and TRBJ2-5, is DSGVTQTPKHLITATGQRVTLRCSPRSGDLSVYWYQQSLDQGLQFLIQYYNGEERAKGNILERFSAQQFPDLHSELNLSSLELGDSALYFCASSVFDGGGETQYFGPGTRLLVL.

This clonotype was recorded many times. V usage is TRBV6-1 and J usage is TRBJ2-1; the match to TRBD2 covers 12 bases. Germline assignment: CDR1 MNHNS and CDR2 SASEGT. The length of the CDR3 is 16 residues. V lost 5 bases and J lost 9; bases outside the gene matches: 11. CDR3 in amino acids: CASSFILAGGPGEQFF. In DNA form, the CDR3 reads TGTGCCAGCAGTTTTATCCTAGCGGGGGGGCCTGGTGAGCAGTTCTTC.

This clonotype was detected only a few times. The rearrangement joins TRBV6-9 to TRBJ1-2; a weak D match, TRBD1 (5 bases). Trimming pared 3 bases from V and 0 bases from J, leaving 11 bases between. The germline gives CDR1 MNHGY, CDR2 SVAAGI. The length of the CDR3 is 15 residues. The CDR3 region is CASSYLAGTNYGYTF. For the CDR3, the DNA is TGTGCCAGCAGTTACCTGGCAGGGACTAACTATGGCTACACCTTC.

This clonotype was picked up many times. This chain links TRBV6-1 with TRBJ1-1, with D perhaps TRBD1 (5 bases). The V and J ends lost 7 bases and 4 bases respectively, with 13 bases between them. The CDR3 is made up of 13 amino acids. The germline CDR1 and CDR2 sequences are MNHNS and SASEGT. CDR3 nucleotides: TGTGCCAGCAACGGGGCTTCGAGCACTGAAGCTTTCTTT. Its protein product is CASNGASSTEAFF.

V usage is TRBV7-6 and J usage is TRBJ2-3; D perhaps matches TRBD1 (6 bases). This CDR3 has 17 residues. CDR1 is SGHVS and CDR2 is FNYEAQ in the germline V gene. V dropped 2 bases and J dropped 0 bases, with 15 bases sitting between them. DNA of the CDR3: TGTGCCAGCAGCTTAATGGACAGTACAATCAGCACAGATACGCAGTATTTT. Translated, it gives CASSLMDSTISTDTQYF.

This clonotype was found many times. The rearrangement uses TRBV19 and TRBJ1-1, with D unresolved. The V and J ends lost 9 bases and 1 base respectively, with 15 bases between them. The CDR3 extends over 14 amino acids. Germline CDR1 reads LNHDA; CDR2 reads SQIVND (reference sequence). The CDR3 region is CASQRRNENTEAFF. CDR3 nucleotides: TGTGCCAGCCAAAGGCGGAATGAGAACACTGAAGCTTTCTTT.

This sequence joins TRBV28 and TRBJ2-5; D unclear. This CDR3 is built from 15 residues. V dropped 7 bases and J dropped 2 bases, with 17 bases sitting between them. Germline values: CDR1 MDHEN, CDR2 SYDVKM. The CDR3 protein is CASTLWGRSQETQYF. As DNA, the CDR3 is TGTGCCAGCACCCTTTGGGGTCGCTCACAAGAGACCCAGTACTTC.

This sequence joins TRBV19 and TRBJ1-2; D perhaps matches TRBD1 (6 bases). The V and J ends lost 1 base and 4 bases respectively, with 13 bases between them. Germline-derived CDR1 and CDR2 are LNHDA and SQIVND (reference sequence). The CDR3 runs to 15 residues. The CDR3 loop is CASSIASDSAYGYTF. CDR3 nucleotide sequence: TGTGCCAGTAGTATAGCTTCGGACAGTGCCTATGGCTACACCTTC.

On this clonotype: A much bigger clone sits one base away, suggesting this may be a read error. The chain combines TRBV27 with TRBJ1-2; D may be TRBD1 (5 bases). CDR1 is MNHEY, CDR2 SMNVEV, per germline (reference sequence). The CDR3 is 13 residues long. The CDR3 region has the DNA TGTGCCAGCGGTTTCCACAGGAGCTATGGCTACACCTTC. It translates to CASGFHRSYGYTF.

This clonotype came up many times. V and J are TRBV7-9 and TRBJ1-2, with 9 nucleotides matching TRBD1. The CDR3 is made up of 13 amino acids. Trimming took 4 bases from V and 8 from J; bases not matched to a gene: 5. CDR1 is SEHNR, CDR2 FQNEAQ, per germline (reference sequence). CDR3 region: CASSSRTGVGYTF. CDR3 sequence (DNA): TGTGCCAGCAGCTCCCGGACAGGGGTCGGCTACACCTTC.

This clonotype was found many times. CDR3: CASSLGKETQYF. The CDR3 DNA reads as TGTGCCAGCAGTCTCGGAAAAGAGACCCAGTACTTC. V is TRBV28 and J is TRBJ2-5; D not certain. V was shortened by 5 bases and J by 3 bases, with 7 bases between the two germline ends. The CDR3 is 12 amino acids. CDR1 is MDHEN and CDR2 is SYDVKM in the germline V gene.

Worth noting for this clonotype: This may stem from a read error, because a much larger clone lies one nucleotide away. This rearrangement joins TRBV27 to TRBJ2-1, with TRBD2 as a possible D gene (7 bases). Looked up from germline, CDR1 is MNHEY and CDR2 is SMNVEV (reference sequence). This CDR3 region has 15 residues. Here the CDR3 DNA reads TGTGTCAGCAGTTTAGGGGGAGGGGGCTACAATGAGCAGTTCTTC. Protein: CVSSLGGGGYNEQFF.

The rearrangement uses TRBV7-2 and TRBJ1-2, with TRBD1 matching over 7 bases. With 5 bases clipped from V and 1 base from J, the junction kept 7 bases outside the gene matches. This CDR3 comprises 15 residues. Germline V CDR1 and CDR2: SGHTA, FQGNSA. CDR3 DNA sequence: TGTGCCAGCAGCCCTACAGGGGTTGATAACTATGGCTACACCTTC. Translated: CASSPTGVDNYGYTF.

This clonotype was recorded at least ten times. The rearrangement links TRBV28 to TRBJ2-1; possibly TRBD1 for D (6 bases). The CDR3 covers 10 residues. Germline V gene lookup returns CDR1 MDHEN and CDR2 SYDVKM. Trimming shortened V by 6 bases and J by 10 bases, and 7 bases separated the two germline ends. The CDR3 nucleotides are TGTGCCAGCAGCGGGACAGAGCAGTTCTTC. This translates into CASSGTEQFF.

Many counts were recorded for this clonotype. V and J are TRBV12-3 or TRBV12-4 and TRBJ2-1; unclear D gene. Trimming took off 2 bases at V and 7 bases at J, with 6 bases between the two ends. The CDR3 is 12 amino acids. The CDR3 spells CASSLKANEQFF. The DNA of the CDR3 is TGTGCCAGCAGTTTAAAAGCAAATGAGCAGTTCTTC.

This clonotype appeared many times. V usage is TRBV7-9 and J usage is TRBJ2-1, with D possibly matching TRBD1 (7 bases). This CDR3 has 15 amino acids. In germline, CDR1 is SEHNR, CDR2 FQNEAQ (reference sequence). Trimming removed 4 bases at V and 2 bases at J, with 12 bases between. CDR3 bases: TGTGCCAGCAGCTCGCAGGGGGGCGCCTACAATGAGCAGTTCTTC. It yields the protein CASSSQGGAYNEQFF.

CDR3 protein: CASSPSGVSEAFF. CDR3 DNA: TGCGCCAGCAGCCCCTCAGGGGTTAGTGAAGCTTTCTTT. V and J are TRBV10-1 and TRBJ1-1, with a weak D call TRBD1 (6 bases). Germline-derived CDR1 and CDR2 are WNHNN and SYGVQD (reference sequence). This CDR3 is 13 amino acids long. V lost 6 bases and J lost 7, with 15 bases in between.

V usage is TRBV6-1 and J usage is TRBJ2-7; TRBD1 agrees at 7 bases. The V gene end was trimmed by 4 bases and the J gene end by 0 bases; junction bases not matched to a gene: 6. The CDR3 consists of 15 residues. Germline CDR1 reads MNHNS; CDR2 reads SASEGT. CDR3 coding DNA: TGTGCCAGCAGTGGAGCCGGGACAGCCTCCTACGAGCAGTACTTC. Translated, it gives CASSGAGTASYEQYF.